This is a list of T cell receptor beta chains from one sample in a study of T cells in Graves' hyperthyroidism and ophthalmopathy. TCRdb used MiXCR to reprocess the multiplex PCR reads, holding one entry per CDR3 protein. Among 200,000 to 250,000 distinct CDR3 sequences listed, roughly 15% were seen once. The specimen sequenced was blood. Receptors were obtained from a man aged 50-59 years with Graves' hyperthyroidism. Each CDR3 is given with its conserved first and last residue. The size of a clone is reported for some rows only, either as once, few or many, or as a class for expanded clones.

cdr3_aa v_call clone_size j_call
CSAPYLGSGELFF TRBV20-1 few TRBJ2-2
CASSPAGAGNEQFF TRBV7-3 many TRBJ2-1
CAIRLAGGPSDTQYF TRBV10-3 - TRBJ2-3
CASSFIAGGTEAFF TRBV12-3/TRBV12-4 - TRBJ1-1
CASRGLAGGGNTDTQYF TRBV6-1 many TRBJ2-3
CSVAQGATGYTF TRBV29-1 - TRBJ1-2
CSARPGSGDTQYF TRBV20-1 many TRBJ2-3
CASSYSRSSYNEQFF TRBV11-3 many TRBJ2-1
CASSEGRQTHEQYF TRBV6-1 many TRBJ2-7
CASSESGDGIQDSGYTF TRBV10-2 - TRBJ1-2
CASSLGGSWGDSFSLYNEQFF TRBV7-9 few TRBJ2-1
CASSLQLTSPLHF TRBV12-3/TRBV12-4 many TRBJ1-6
CASSLSRQSHGYTF TRBV28 many TRBJ1-2
CASSQDLTSGSKDTQYF TRBV3-1 many TRBJ2-3
CASSQGTGEPYEQYF TRBV16 - TRBJ2-7
CASSLYAGANNEQFF TRBV11-2 many TRBJ2-1
CASRTGGGTEAFF TRBV5-1 - TRBJ1-1
CASSLERDIILPNTEAFF TRBV7-9 many TRBJ1-1
CASSSRGGATYNEQFF TRBV11-2 many TRBJ2-1
CASSPSGRFGAETQYF TRBV3-1 few TRBJ2-5
CASSQNTGGDGYTF TRBV3-1 many TRBJ1-2
CASSSDRDTFEGYEQYF TRBV28 - TRBJ2-7
CASSYVIQATSSYNEQFF TRBV6-2/TRBV6-3 many TRBJ2-1
CASSGGTSGSYEQYF TRBV18 - TRBJ2-7
CASSPSGSSYNEQFF TRBV7-9 many TRBJ2-1
CASRRDRVEEQYF TRBV6-2/TRBV6-3 many TRBJ2-7
CASSPTQDRVGTGELFF TRBV19 - TRBJ2-2
CASSSDWSSYNEQFF TRBV5-5 many TRBJ2-1
CASSEGSASQPQHF TRBV2 many TRBJ1-5
CASSLIAGAGVSYEQYF TRBV28 many TRBJ2-7
CASSLDGGRTYNEQFF TRBV5-4 few TRBJ2-1
CASSYRVMETQYF TRBV28 many TRBJ2-5
CASSTQGRYSGANVLTF TRBV5-1 - TRBJ2-6
CASSKLAGGADTQYF TRBV11-3 many TRBJ2-3
CASSESTLRAEVDEETQYF TRBV10-2 many TRBJ2-5
CASSVEGTVVEQYF TRBV6-1 many TRBJ2-7
CASGGGLRTGQGGEAFF TRBV5-4 - TRBJ1-1
CASTPARRNEQFF TRBV3-1 many TRBJ2-1
CASSLDRISTFSGNTIYF TRBV11-1 few TRBJ1-3
CATSDGVAGYTF TRBV24-1 few TRBJ1-2
CASSLGHRDGPETQYF TRBV28 many TRBJ2-5
CASSQGLAGVFGELFF TRBV12-3/TRBV12-4 many TRBJ2-2
CASRAILVDGEQYF TRBV7-8 - TRBJ2-7
CASSPSSGNEKLFF TRBV7-9 few TRBJ1-4
CAWGSGRQATNEKLFF TRBV30 few TRBJ1-4
CSARQGGDEKLFF TRBV20-1 many TRBJ1-4
CSAETGPENEQFF TRBV20-1 - TRBJ2-1
CASSLMKRPYNEQLF TRBV12-3/TRBV12-4 few TRBJ2-1
CASSQEAGLAGSYEQYF TRBV4-2 few TRBJ2-7
CASSLVAGNQETQYF TRBV7-2 many TRBJ2-5